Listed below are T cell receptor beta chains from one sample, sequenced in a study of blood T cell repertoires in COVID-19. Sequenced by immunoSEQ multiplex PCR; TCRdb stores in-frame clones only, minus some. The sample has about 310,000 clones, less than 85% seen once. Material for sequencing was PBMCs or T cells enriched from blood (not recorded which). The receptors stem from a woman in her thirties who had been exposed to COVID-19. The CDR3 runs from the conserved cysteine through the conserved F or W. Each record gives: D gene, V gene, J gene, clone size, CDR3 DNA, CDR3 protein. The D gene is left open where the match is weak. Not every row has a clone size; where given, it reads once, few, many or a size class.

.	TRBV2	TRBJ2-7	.	TGTGCCAGCAGTGAGGCTAGCGCCAAAGGGGAGCAGTACTTC	CASSEASAKGEQYF
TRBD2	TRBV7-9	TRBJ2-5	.	TGTGCCAGCAGCTTAGCTTGGACTAGCGGGGAAGAGACCCAGTACTTC	CASSLAWTSGEETQYF
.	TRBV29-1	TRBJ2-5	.	TGCAGCGTTGAGACAGGCCGGCAAGAGACCCAGTACTTC	CSVETGRQETQYF
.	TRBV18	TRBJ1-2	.	TGTGCCACCGCGGCGGGCTCCCACTATGGCTACACCTTC	CATAAGSHYGYTF
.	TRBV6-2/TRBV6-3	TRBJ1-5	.	TGTGCCAGCAGTTACATGTTCGGTCAGCCCCAGCATTTT	CASSYMFGQPQHF
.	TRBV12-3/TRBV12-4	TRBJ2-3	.	TGTGCCAGCACAAAAGGGGTCACAGATACGCAGTATTTT	CASTKGVTDTQYF
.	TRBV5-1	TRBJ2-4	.	TGCGCCAGCAGCCCCGAAGCAGGGACCAAAAACATTCAGTACTTC	CASSPEAGTKNIQYF
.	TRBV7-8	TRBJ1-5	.	TGTGCCAGCAGCTCACTCCCGGGGAATCAGCCCCAGCATTTT	CASSSLPGNQPQHF
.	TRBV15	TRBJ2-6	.	TGTGCCACCAGCAGAGTATTTTTGGGGGCCAACGTCCTGACTTTC	CATSRVFLGANVLTF
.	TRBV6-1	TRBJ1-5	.	TGTGCCAGCAGTGTGGAACTAGGACGGTATGGGCAGCCCCAGCATTTT	CASSVELGRYGQPQHF
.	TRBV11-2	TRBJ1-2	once	TGTGCCAGCAGCTTAGGGTATGGAGGGAGGGGCGGCTACACCTTC	CASSLGYGGRGGYTF
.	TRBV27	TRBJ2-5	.	TGTGCCAGCAGTTTCGTCGCTAACCGAGAGACCCAGTACTTC	CASSFVANRETQYF
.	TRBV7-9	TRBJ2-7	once	TGTGCCAGCAACCTCGACACCACCAACTACGAGCAGTACTTC	CASNLDTTNYEQYF
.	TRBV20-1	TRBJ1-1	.	TGCAGTGGCAGACGACAATCTGAAGCTTTCTTT	CSGRRQSEAFF
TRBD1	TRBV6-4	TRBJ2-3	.	TGTGCCAGCAGTGAATATGGCAGGGGGCTAGATACGCAGTATTTT	CASSEYGRGLDTQYF
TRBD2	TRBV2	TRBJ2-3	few	TGTGCCAGCAGAATCTTGGGCGGGAGAGATACGCAGTATTTT	CASRILGGRDTQYF
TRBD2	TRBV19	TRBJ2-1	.	TGTGCCAGTACGAATAGCGGGGGGGCCAATGAGCAGTTCTTC	CASTNSGGANEQFF
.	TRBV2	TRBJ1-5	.	TGTGCCAGCAGTCGGGGCAATCAGCCCCAGCATTTT	CASSRGNQPQHF
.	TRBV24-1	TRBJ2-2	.	TGTGCCACCAGTCGCAGGGCCGGGGAGCTGTTTTTT	CATSRRAGELFF